This record concerns one T cell receptor beta chain sequence. What it binds is unknown. PCR amplification relied on 60 Vbeta primers (plus 13 Jbeta primers). Profiling relied on immunoSEQ multiplex PCR, and the TCRdb table lists in-frame clones only, not all of them. The sample lists some 71,000 clones, around three quarters occurring once. The sample originates from a study of cytomegalovirus exposure and HLA in healthy donors. For the study at large: Among about 190 million T cells, an earlier analysis found 117 million unique TCR beta sequences. Out of 300 to 500 genotyped donors, less than 85% belonged to the Caucasian-associated ancestry cluster. The study, taken as a whole, reports: Most likely, a cluster of highly shared sequence variants arose as a sequencing artifact. Presence/absence analyses took donor sequencing depth as roughly uniform.

The CDR3 has 15 residues. Germline V CDR1 and CDR2: MDHEN, SYDVKM. V lost 5 bases to trimming and J lost 9 bases; unmatched junction nucleotides: 14. This TCR was sampled from a woman aged 45-60 years in good health and CMV-seropositive. The sequenced sample consisted of PBMCs. The rearrangement joins TRBV28 to TRBJ2-5; 8 nucleotides agree with TRBD2. The CDR3 protein is CASSLKGSGGLAQYF. The CDR3 DNA is TGTGCCAGCAGTCTGAAAGGGAGCGGGGGACTGGCCCAGTACTTC.